This is a list of T cell receptor beta chains from one sample in a study of T cell repertoires in cytomegalovirus infection. MiXCR was run by TCRdb on the reads, yielding one entry per CDR3 protein. Here the sample spans around 140,000 distinct CDR3 sequences, 5.5% to 7% being singletons. Sequences were obtained from PBMCs. The receptors stem from a human donor in good health (CMV status not recorded). Some clones in this sample may be carry-over from other donors' samples. Both conserved end residues are part of each CDR3. A D gene is named only where the DNA matches it firmly. Size is stated for part of the rows, as once, few or many counts, or as a class when the clone is expanded.

v_gene: TRBV6-1
j_gene: TRBJ2-7
len: 19
abundance: many
d_gene: TRBD2
CDR3aa: CASSGDLAGGNPSSYEQYF

v_gene: TRBV6-5
j_gene: TRBJ2-3
len: 15
abundance: many
d_gene: -
CDR3aa: CASSYSGTFVDTQYF

v_gene: TRBV6-6
j_gene: TRBJ2-5
len: 14
abundance: -
d_gene: -
CDR3aa: CASSYNSGRVQQYF

v_gene: TRBV28
j_gene: TRBJ2-7
len: 14
abundance: -
d_gene: -
CDR3aa: CASSLGGRPYEQYF

v_gene: TRBV19
j_gene: TRBJ1-2
len: 15
abundance: -
d_gene: -
CDR3aa: CASRSDDGIVNGYTF

v_gene: TRBV7-9
j_gene: TRBJ2-1
len: 14
abundance: many
d_gene: -
CDR3aa: CASSPPDSGREQFF

v_gene: TRBV7-8
j_gene: TRBJ2-1
len: 16
abundance: many
d_gene: -
CDR3aa: CASSFRAGTNYNEQFF

v_gene: TRBV12-3/TRBV12-4
j_gene: TRBJ1-6
len: 15
abundance: few
d_gene: TRBD1
CDR3aa: CASTLTGGGNSPLHF

v_gene: TRBV12-5
j_gene: TRBJ1-2
len: 14
abundance: many
d_gene: -
CDR3aa: CASAPSGDLGGYTF

v_gene: TRBV19
j_gene: TRBJ1-2
len: 14
abundance: many
d_gene: -
CDR3aa: CAGDRDTGDYGYTF

v_gene: TRBV30
j_gene: TRBJ2-2
len: 12
abundance: few
d_gene: -
CDR3aa: CASGQNTGELFF

v_gene: TRBV28
j_gene: TRBJ1-1
len: 13
abundance: many
d_gene: -
CDR3aa: CASSPYKSTEAFF

v_gene: TRBV6-2/TRBV6-3
j_gene: TRBJ2-1
len: 15
abundance: few
d_gene: -
CDR3aa: CASILPVGGGDEQFF

v_gene: TRBV20-1
j_gene: TRBJ1-6
len: 14
abundance: few
d_gene: TRBD1
CDR3aa: CSARGTGGGSPLHF

v_gene: TRBV28
j_gene: TRBJ2-1
len: 13
abundance: -
d_gene: -
CDR3aa: CASSFFFRDEQFF

v_gene: TRBV7-3
j_gene: TRBJ1-1
len: 14
abundance: many
d_gene: TRBD1
CDR3aa: CASSPEQGAIKAFF

v_gene: TRBV7-8
j_gene: TRBJ1-5
len: 15
abundance: many
d_gene: -
CDR3aa: CASSPGRLRNQPQHF

v_gene: TRBV11-2
j_gene: TRBJ2-5
len: 13
abundance: -
d_gene: -
CDR3aa: CASSLGPGQTQYF

v_gene: TRBV7-2
j_gene: TRBJ1-2
len: 14
abundance: many
d_gene: TRBD1
CDR3aa: CASSLNWSGGGYTF

v_gene: TRBV2
j_gene: TRBJ2-1
len: 14
abundance: -
d_gene: TRBD2
CDR3aa: CASSGLAPLGEQFF

v_gene: TRBV7-3
j_gene: TRBJ2-2
len: 13
abundance: many
d_gene: -
CDR3aa: CASSLIATGELFF

v_gene: TRBV7-2
j_gene: TRBJ2-5
len: 16
abundance: many
d_gene: -
CDR3aa: CASSLVPLWRGGTQYF

v_gene: TRBV18
j_gene: TRBJ1-1
len: 17
abundance: -
d_gene: -
CDR3aa: CASSPPRPGSMNTEAFF